The text below deals with one TCR beta chain. V dropped 4 bases and J dropped 4; count of bases not matched to a gene: 7. This CDR3 region has 15 residues. The germline V gene has CDR1 MNHEY and CDR2 SVGAGI. This entry is derived from a study of blood T cell repertoires in COVID-19. Study summary: Italy, Spain and the United States were the sources of the convalescent and acute COVID-19 samples.

The table came from immunoSEQ multiplex PCR; TCRdb's copy has only in-frame clones and leaves some out. Of some 200,000 clones in the sample, around 76% were seen once. The sample comprised peripheral blood. J is TRBJ1-2 and V is TRBV6-5, with 9 bases matching TRBD1. This receptor was taken from a woman in her fifties or sixties with active or convalescent COVID-19. The CDR3 protein is CASSSRDRVAYGYTF. The CDR3 nucleotides are TGTGCCAGCAGTTCCCGGGACAGGGTCGCCTATGGCTACACCTTC.